This TCR beta chain derives from a study of blood T cells in healthy people across ages. Points on this clonotype: What it binds is unknown.

Findings and caveats of the study: As age increased, TCR beta diversity per million T cells fell in a roughly linear fashion.

The use of a sample-barcoded 5' primer and a J-beta primer mix characterized a second PCR of roughly 6 to 11 cycles. Each TCR beta cDNA got a 12-nucleotide random molecular identifier. TCRdb itself ran the 5' RACE reads through MiXCR, one entry per CDR3 protein. In the table there are 1.8 million or so distinct CDR3 sequences, about two fifths of which are singletons. Approximately 9.4 milliliters was the volume of peripheral blood drawn from each donor. The CDR3 is made up of 14 amino acids. Germline CDR1 reads SGHKS; CDR2 reads YYEKEE (reference sequence). The V end lost 3 bases, the J end lost 3 bases, and 12 bases lay between the germline ends.

The rearrangement uses TRBV5-5 and TRBJ1-2; D uncertain. The sequencing input was blood. This sequence was found in a human donor in good health. The CDR3 sequence: CASSWWVSDYGYTF. CDR3 nucleotides: TGTGCCAGCAGCTGGTGGGTATCGGACTATGGCTACACCTTC.